The clone carrying this T cell receptor (beta chain) was recorded at least ten times. Antigen: not known. TCRdb reprocessed the reads via MiXCR and lists one record per CDR3 protein. The sample holds 100,000 to 150,000 distinct CDR3 sequences, approximately 24% seen once. These data originate in a study of T cell repertoires in cytomegalovirus infection. Germline CDR1 and CDR2: LGHNA and YSLEER. CDR3 length: 19 amino acids. The junction had 9 bases not matched to a gene; V was cut back by 0 bases and J by 3 bases. Sequenced: PBMCs, sequenced either directly or after in vitro stimulation (not recorded which). This chain uses TRBV4-3 with TRBJ2-5, with TRBD2 identical over 14 bases. The sequence was collected from a human donor in good health (CMV status not recorded). Some clones in this sample may be carry-over from other donors' samples. The CDR3 spells CASSQDRTSGRSLEETQYF. The CDR3 nucleotides read TGCGCCAGCAGCCAAGATAGGACTAGCGGGAGGTCATTGGAAGAGACCCAGTACTTC.